This T cell receptor (beta chain) was sequenced for a study of beta chain features in type 1 diabetes. CDR3 length: 19 residues. Germline loops: CDR1 SEHNR, CDR2 FQNEAQ (reference sequence). Trimming took 3 bases from V and 2 from J, leaving 26 bases between them. Purity of each sorted population was above 95%. Of the isolated RNA, all was reverse transcribed, and so the sequenced material was expressed TCRB transcripts. This table comes from immunoSEQ multiplex PCR, and its TCRdb copy is limited to in-frame clones, with some not included. Here the sample spans 900,000 or so clones, around a sixth being singletons.

V is TRBV7-9 and J is TRBJ2-7; maybe TRBD2 (5 bases). Sample: naive CD4+ T cells from blood. The TCR sequence derives from a woman between 18 and 29 years old in good health. CDR3: CASSFYPDPPELVPYEQYF. Written as DNA, the CDR3 is TGTGCCAGCAGCTTCTACCCCGACCCCCCGGAACTAGTCCCCTACGAGCAGTACTTC.